A single sample is the source of the 20 T cell receptor beta chains below, sequenced in a study of neurological immune-mediated disorders. TCRdb itself ran the 5' RACE reads through MiXCR, one entry per CDR3 protein. The table lists approximately 90,000 distinct CDR3 sequences, roughly 3.5% of them singletons. Sequenced input: PBMCs. These receptors all come from a woman between 18 and 30 years old with multiple sclerosis.

At least ten counts were recorded for this clonotype. V gene TRBV6-5 combines with J gene TRBJ1-4; D is ambiguous. The germline gives CDR1 MNHEY, CDR2 SVGAGI. Trimming pared 2 bases from V and 5 bases from J, leaving 9 bases between. This CDR3 is built from 14 residues. The CDR3 here is CASSYGRRNEKLFF. Here the CDR3 DNA reads TGTGCCAGCAGTTACGGCAGAAGAAATGAAAAACTGTTTTTT.

The table lists this clonotype with many counts. The CDR3 nucleotides are TGTGCCAGCAGCTCGTCGCCTAGCGGGAAGGGGCGGGAGACCCAGTACTTC. Its protein product is CASSSSPSGKGRETQYF. The chain employs TRBV7-9 and TRBJ2-5, with 9 bases matching TRBD2. CDR1 SEHNR and CDR2 FQNEAQ come from the germline V gene (reference sequence). J gave up 5 bases and V 4 bases, and 14 bases lay outside the gene matches. The CDR3 is 17 residues long.

This clonotype was detected many times. The chain couples TRBV5-1 to TRBJ2-5; no definite D call. The ends were cut back, 2 bases at V and 5 bases at J, with 22 bases in the middle. CDR1 is SGHRS, CDR2 YFSETQ, per germline. The CDR3 has 17 residues. The CDR3 DNA is TGCGCCAGCAGCTTCAGCCTGCAGTTTGGGGTTAAGGAGACCCAGTACTTC. Its translation: CASSFSLQFGVKETQYF. The full variable domain, completed using reference TRBV5-1 and TRBJ2-5, is KAGVTQTPRYLIKTRGQQVTLSCSPISGHRSVSWYQQTPGQGLQFLFEYFSETQRNKGNFPGRFSGRQFSNSRSEMNVSTLELGDSALYLCASSFSLQFGVKETQYFGPGTRLLVL.

The J gene is TRBJ2-1, the V gene TRBV7-2, with 9 bases fitting TRBD2. V trimming: 4 bases; J trimming: 4 bases; junction bases outside the gene matches: 8. Germline V CDR1 and CDR2: SGHTA, FQGNSA. This CDR3 has 16 amino acids. The CDR3 here is CASSSTGTSHYNEQFF. In DNA, the CDR3 is TGTGCCAGCAGCTCGACGGGGACTAGCCATTACAATGAGCAGTTCTTC.

This clonotype appeared many times. The rearrangement links TRBV5-6 to TRBJ2-3, with 11 bases identical to TRBD2. This CDR3 contains 19 residues. Germline-derived CDR1 and CDR2 are SGHDT and YYEEEE. Trimming removed 2 bases from V and 0 bases from J; junction bases left unmatched: 11. CDR3 protein: CASSLDGASGGTSTDTQYF. The CDR3 DNA follows: TGTGCCAGCAGCTTAGACGGGGCTAGCGGGGGGACTAGCACAGATACGCAGTATTTT.

Only a few counts were recorded for this clonotype. The CDR3 sequence is CASSYSAGSTGNTIYF. For the CDR3, the DNA is TGTGCCAGCAGTTATTCGGCCGGGAGTACTGGAAACACCATATATTTT. This chain uses TRBV6-5 with TRBJ1-3; D remains unclear. Per germline, CDR1 MNHEY and CDR2 SVGAGI. The CDR3 is 16 residues long. The V end was cut by 3 bases, the J end by 2 bases, with 14 bases between.

This clonotype was counted many times. The chain couples TRBV20-1 to TRBJ2-7, with 9 positions matching TRBD2. The CDR3 is 14 amino acids. The J segment lost 7 bases and the V segment lost 6 bases, leaving 13 bases of the junction unmatched. Looked up from germline, CDR1 is DFQATT and CDR2 is SNEGSKA (reference sequence). As DNA, the CDR3 is TGCAGTGCCCAGCGGGAGGCCGATGATCGGGAGCAGTACTTC. The encoded protein is CSAQREADDREQYF.

This clonotype was picked up many times. The CDR3 reads CASREGLAGRKGNEQFF. The DNA of the CDR3 is TGTGCCAGCAGAGAGGGACTAGCGGGACGAAAGGGGAATGAGCAGTTCTTC. V and J are TRBV2 and TRBJ2-1, with 13 bases aligning to TRBD2. With V trimmed by 6 bases and J by 7 bases, 12 bases remained unmatched. CDR1 is SNHLY, CDR2 FYNNEI, per germline. This CDR3 has 17 amino acids.

Ten or more counts support this clonotype. This rearrangement joins TRBV4-1 to TRBJ2-6; tentative D call: TRBD2 (7 bases). Germline values: CDR1 MGHRA, CDR2 YSYEKL. The V end lost 1 base, the J end lost 2 bases, and 12 bases lay between the germline ends. The CDR3 has 17 residues. The CDR3 sequence is CASSQGRGGPGANVLTF. In nucleotides, the CDR3 is TGCGCCAGCAGCCAAGGAAGGGGGGGCCCTGGGGCCAACGTCCTGACTTTC.

This clonotype was observed many times. The chain links TRBV5-1 to TRBJ1-1; no clear D. The germline V and J ends were trimmed by 1 base and 4 bases, with 17 bases remaining between them. The V gene's germline CDR1 is SGHRS and CDR2 YFSETQ. CDR3 length: 16 amino acids. The CDR3 loop is CASSLRSQVPRTEAFF. CDR3 DNA sequence: TGCGCCAGCAGCTTGAGATCCCAGGTCCCACGCACTGAAGCTTTCTTT.

This clonotype was seen at least ten times. The V and J genes are TRBV7-2 and TRBJ2-2; D gene unclear. CDR3 length equals 16 residues. Germline CDR1 is SGHTA and CDR2 is FQGNSA. V lost 1 base and J lost 4, with 13 bases in between. The CDR3 region has the DNA TGTGCCAGCAGCTTAGAGCCCAGTAGGTCCACCGGGGAGCTGTTTTTT. Residues: CASSLEPSRSTGELFF.

This clonotype was counted at least ten times. This chain links TRBV6-6 with TRBJ1-2; D gene unclear. V lost 7 bases and J 0 bases, leaving 12 bases between the germline ends. CDR1 is MNHNY, CDR2 SVGAGI, per germline (reference sequence). The CDR3 length is 14 residues. CDR3 residues: CASTTDGTNYGYTF. For the CDR3, the DNA is TGTGCCAGCACCACGGACGGCACTAACTATGGCTACACCTTC.

At least ten counts were recorded for this clonotype. The chain has TRBV5-1 and TRBJ2-1; 9 nucleotides match TRBD1. Looked up from germline, CDR1 is SGHRS and CDR2 is YFSETQ. The V and J ends lost 2 bases and 6 bases, in that order; junction bases with no gene match: 6. CDR3 length equals 15 residues. This chain's CDR3 is CASSFTGGAVNEQFF. The CDR3 nucleotides read TGCGCCAGCAGCTTTACAGGGGGCGCGGTCAATGAGCAGTTCTTC.

This clonotype was observed many times. The chain combines TRBV12-3 or TRBV12-4 with TRBJ2-3; 7 bases agree with TRBD1. The CDR3 has 16 amino acids. Trimming cost V 0 bases and J 1 base; bases outside gene matches: 4. CDR3 protein: CASSLARQGRTDTQYF. CDR3 in DNA: TGTGCCAGCAGTTTAGCCCGACAGGGTCGCACAGATACGCAGTATTTT.

Ten or more counts support this clonotype. The chain uses TRBV2 and TRBJ2-7; perhaps D is TRBD1 or TRBD2 (5 bases each). This CDR3 comprises 13 residues. Deletions cut 6 bases from V and 12 bases from J, with 21 bases between. Germline CDR1 is SNHLY and CDR2 is FYNNEI. CDR3 nucleotides: TGTGCCAGCAGCGGGAATACAGGTCTCCGTCCGTACTTC. Its translation: CASSGNTGLRPYF.

In this sample, this clonotype turned up many times. V is TRBV7-2 and J is TRBJ1-2; possible D gene TRBD1, 6 bases. Per the germline V gene, CDR1 is SGHTA and CDR2 is FQGNSA. Trimming cost V 5 bases and J 3 bases, with 16 bases left between them. The CDR3 totals 15 residues. The CDR3, as DNA: TGTGCCAGCAGCCCTCAAGGGGGAATGGACTATGGCTACACCTTC. Translated, it gives CASSPQGGMDYGYTF.

This clonotype occurred many times. This chain links TRBV6-5 with TRBJ2-1, with TRBD2 identical over 7 bases. CDR1 MNHEY and CDR2 SVGAGI come from the germline V gene. V lost 6 bases, J lost 0 bases, and 8 bases stayed unmatched. CDR3 length equals 16 residues. As DNA, the CDR3 is TGTGCCAGCAGCCGTGCTAGCGGCGCCTCCTACAATGAGCAGTTCTTC. The encoded protein is CASSRASGASYNEQFF.

This clonotype occurred many times. This chain joins TRBV5-1 and TRBJ2-1; 7 bases match TRBD2. CDR3 size: 15 residues. V dropped 0 bases and J dropped 3; count of bases not matched to a gene: 3. CDR1 SGHRS and CDR2 YFSETQ come from the germline V gene. The CDR3 nucleotides are TGCGCCAGCAGCTTGGTGTGGGGGGGCTACAATGAGCAGTTCTTC. It yields the protein CASSLVWGGYNEQFF.

The sample holds many counts of this clonotype. J is TRBJ2-1 and V is TRBV20-1; D not resolved. CDR1 DFQATT and CDR2 SNEGSKA come from the germline V gene (reference sequence). Trimming removed 3 bases at V and 5 bases at J, with 14 bases between. CDR3 length equals 14 residues. CDR3 sequence: CSASPRDRNNEQFF. DNA for the CDR3: TGCAGTGCTAGTCCCCGTGATCGCAACAATGAGCAGTTCTTC.

This clonotype was detected ten times or more. A read error may produce the germline difference seen at one junction end. The chain has TRBV2 and TRBJ2-2, with 8 bases aligning to TRBD1. The CDR3 is 15 residues long. The V gene's germline CDR1 is SNHLY and CDR2 FYNNEI. The CDR3 protein is CASSYVPGQAGQLFF. For the CDR3, the DNA is TGTGCCAGCAGCTACGTCCCGGGACAGGCCGGGCAGCTGTTTTTT.